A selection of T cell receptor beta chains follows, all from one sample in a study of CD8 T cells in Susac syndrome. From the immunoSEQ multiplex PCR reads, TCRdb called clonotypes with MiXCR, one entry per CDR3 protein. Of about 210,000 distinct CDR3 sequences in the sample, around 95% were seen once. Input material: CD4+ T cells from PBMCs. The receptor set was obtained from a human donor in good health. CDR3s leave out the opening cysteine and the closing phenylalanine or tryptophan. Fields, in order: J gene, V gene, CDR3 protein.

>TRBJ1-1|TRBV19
ASTLWRQESRNTEAF
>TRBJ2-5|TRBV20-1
SATPGQGGTGTQY
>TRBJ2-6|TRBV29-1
SAREGANVLT
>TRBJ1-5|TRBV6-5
ASSYQGFGPQH
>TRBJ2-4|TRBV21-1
ASSKSRQGVAKNIQY
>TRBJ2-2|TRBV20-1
SAGTGGTGELF
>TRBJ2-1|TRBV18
ASSESSSYNEQF
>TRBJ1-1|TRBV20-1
SADKGAGDTEAF
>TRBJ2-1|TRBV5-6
ASSPGTSGSQKQF
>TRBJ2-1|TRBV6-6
ASRPDSGWAYNEQF
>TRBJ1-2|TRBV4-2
ASSQDLRGSYGYT
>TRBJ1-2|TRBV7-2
ASSLGVSYGYT
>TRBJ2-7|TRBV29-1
SGGVGSAEQY
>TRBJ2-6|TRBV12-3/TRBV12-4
ASSLRPAGHGANVLT
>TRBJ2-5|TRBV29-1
SVAAIQETQY
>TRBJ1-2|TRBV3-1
ASSQDLVHRIYGYT
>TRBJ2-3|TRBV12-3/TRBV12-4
ASSFVYDTQY
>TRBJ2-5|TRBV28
ASSGHPGTSGPQETQY
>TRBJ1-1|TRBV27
ASRRVTGEHTEAF
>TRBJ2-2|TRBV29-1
SAAGDRNTGELF
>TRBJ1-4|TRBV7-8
ASSLFLTTNEKLF
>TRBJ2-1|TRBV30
AWSVVGISYNEQF
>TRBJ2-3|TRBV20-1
SAMDLGSTDTQY
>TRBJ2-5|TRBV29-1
SCRDRVQETQY
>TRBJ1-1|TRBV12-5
ASGLGHPNTEAF
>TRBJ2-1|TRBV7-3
ASSLFGDSDYNEQF
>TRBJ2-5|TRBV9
ASSVGQGQETQY
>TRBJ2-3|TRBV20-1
RGGGRRADTQY
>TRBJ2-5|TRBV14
ASSPRLAGQETQY
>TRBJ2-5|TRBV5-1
ASSLGRPGETQY
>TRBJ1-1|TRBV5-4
ASTLGSGVGTEAF
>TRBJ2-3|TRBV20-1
SASQGWGDTQY
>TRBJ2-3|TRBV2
ASSATPSTDTQY
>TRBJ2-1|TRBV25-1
ASTQGRADGYNEQF
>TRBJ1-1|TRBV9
ASSVVDNTEAF
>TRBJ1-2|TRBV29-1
SVDVGQGGDGYT
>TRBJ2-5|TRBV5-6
ASSLSGSEETQY